This T cell receptor beta chain appears in the sequencing data of a study of blood T cell repertoires in COVID-19. CDR3 length: 15 residues. The germline V gene encodes CDR1 MNHNY and CDR2 SVGAGI (reference sequence). Trimming took 2 bases from V and 0 from J, leaving 9 bases between them. The table came from immunoSEQ multiplex PCR; TCRdb's copy has only in-frame clones and leaves some out. This sample has 400,000 to 500,000 clones; roughly 89% occur once, and the top ten carry approximately 1.4%. This receptor was taken from a woman in her 30s with active or convalescent COVID-19. The sample was peripheral blood. V and J are TRBV6-6 and TRBJ2-3, with D tentatively TRBD2 (5 bases). This CDR3 reads CASSYRGLSTDTQYF. The CDR3 region has the DNA TGTGCCAGCAGTTACCGAGGACTGAGCACAGATACGCAGTATTTT.